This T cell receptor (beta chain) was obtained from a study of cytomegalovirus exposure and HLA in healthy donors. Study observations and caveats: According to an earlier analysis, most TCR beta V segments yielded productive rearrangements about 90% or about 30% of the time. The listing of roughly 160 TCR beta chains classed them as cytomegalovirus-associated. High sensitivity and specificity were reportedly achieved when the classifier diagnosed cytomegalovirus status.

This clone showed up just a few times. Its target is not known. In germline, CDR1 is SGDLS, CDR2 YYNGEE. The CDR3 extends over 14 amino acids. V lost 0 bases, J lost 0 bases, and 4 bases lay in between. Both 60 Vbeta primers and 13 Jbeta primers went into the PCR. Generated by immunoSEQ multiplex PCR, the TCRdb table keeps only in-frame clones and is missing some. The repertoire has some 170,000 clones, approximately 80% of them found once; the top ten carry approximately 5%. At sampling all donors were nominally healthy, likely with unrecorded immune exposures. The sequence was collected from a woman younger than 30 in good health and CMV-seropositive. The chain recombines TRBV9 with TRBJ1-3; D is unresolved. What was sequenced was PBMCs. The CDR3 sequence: CASSVDNSGNTIYF. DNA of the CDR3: TGTGCCAGCAGCGTAGACAACTCTGGAAACACCATATATTTT.